Here is one T cell receptor (beta chain) with its context. Antigen: not known. The data derive from a study of shared clonotypes between healthy human individuals. Findings and limits, study-wide: Rarefaction curves obtained for sorted subsets showed sequencing incomplete despite large depth.

The V segment lost 3 bases and the J segment 2 bases; nucleotides outside the gene matches: 7. CDR1 MDHEN and CDR2 SYDVKM come from the germline V gene. There are 16 residues in the CDR3. Measured with immunoSEQ multiplex PCR; TCRdb has only the in-frame clones, and not every one. The table has 550,000 to 850,000 clones, roughly two thirds seen once. This receptor was taken from a woman aged 25 to 39 in good health. The chain carries TRBV28 and TRBJ2-7; 10 nucleotides agree with TRBD2. The sample consisted of memory CD4+ T cells sorted from blood. Sample subset: CD45RA-negative fraction. CDR3 sequence reads: CASSFGLAETTYEQYF. The CDR3 DNA is TGTGCCAGCAGTTTTGGACTAGCGGAAACCACCTACGAGCAGTACTTC.